Listed here are 22 T cell receptor beta chains from one sample, sequenced in a study of blood T cell repertoires in COVID-19. The protocol was immunoSEQ multiplex PCR, while the TCRdb copy is restricted to in-frame clones and leaves out a portion. Of fewer than 350,000 clones listed, about 89% are singletons. Sequencing was performed on peripheral blood. The source is a woman aged 45 to 65 who had recovered from COVID-19.

The genes are TRBV10-3 and TRBJ2-5, with D possibly being TRBD2 (6 bases). Germline V gene data show CDR1 as ENHRY and CDR2 as SYGVKD. Trimming cost V 6 bases and J 4 bases, with 15 bases left between them. The CDR3 extends over 14 amino acids. CDR3 coding DNA: TGTGCCATCAGGCTCGGAGGGGAAGGAGAGACCCAGTACTTC. Amino acids: CAIRLGGEGETQYF.

CDR3 region: CASSPGQHTDTQYF. The DNA for the CDR3 is TGTGCCAGCAGCCCCGGACAGCACACAGATACGCAGTATTTT. The J gene is TRBJ2-3, the V gene TRBV7-3; tentative D call: TRBD1 (6 bases). Germline V gene data show CDR1 as SGHTA and CDR2 as FQGTGA. V was trimmed by 5 bases and J by 2 bases, leaving 11 bases between them. There are 14 residues in the CDR3.

The chain is built from TRBV4-3 and TRBJ1-5, with a weak D call TRBD1 (6 bases). The CDR3 length is 17 residues. Trimming shortened V by 0 bases and J by 5 bases, and 17 bases separated the two germline ends. Germline loops: CDR1 LGHNA, CDR2 YSLEER. DNA of the CDR3: TGCGCCAGCAGCCAAGATGGTGGGACAACATCGTATCAGCCCCAGCATTTT. This gives the protein CASSQDGGTTSYQPQHF.

This sequence joins TRBV9 and TRBJ2-1; 9 bases are a match to TRBD2. This CDR3 comprises 21 residues. The germline CDR1 and CDR2 sequences are SGDLS and YYNGEE. Trimming took 3 bases from V and 0 from J; bases not matched to a gene: 19. The CDR3 loop reads CASSARSTSGIVPSSYNEQFF. The CDR3 region has the DNA TGTGCCAGCAGCGCCCGATCGACTAGCGGAATAGTACCTAGCTCCTACAATGAGCAGTTCTTC.

This chain links TRBV20-1 with TRBJ1-1, with a tentative D call TRBD1 (6 bases). Trimming took 3 bases from V and 1 from J, leaving 9 bases between them. CDR3 length equals 13 residues. CDR1 is DFQATT, CDR2 SNEGSKA, per germline (reference sequence). Here the CDR3 DNA reads TGCAGTGCTAGTTGGGGGCCGAACACTGAAGCTTTCTTT. Translated: CSASWGPNTEAFF.

This clone was detected only a few times. The V and J genes are TRBV4-3 and TRBJ2-2; maybe TRBD1 (5 bases). V gave up 1 base and J gave up 0 bases, with 15 bases separating them. This CDR3 is 18 amino acids long. The germline V gene encodes CDR1 LGHNA and CDR2 YSLEER. The CDR3 loop reads CASSQVPWAGTNTGELFF. DNA for the CDR3: TGCGCCAGCAGCCAAGTTCCCTGGGCAGGGACGAACACCGGGGAGCTGTTTTTT.

The chain carries TRBV10-3 and TRBJ1-1, with D perhaps TRBD1 (5 bases). The CDR3 is 15 amino acids. Trimming cost V 6 bases and J 4 bases, with 18 bases left between them. CDR1 and CDR2 (germline): ENHRY, SYGVKD. The CDR3 nucleotides read TGTGCCATCAGCCGAGACCTCAGGGTAACCACTGAAGCTTTCTTT. It encodes CAISRDLRVTTEAFF.

V usage is TRBV19 and J usage is TRBJ2-7; D ambiguous. CDR1 and CDR2 from the germline V gene are LNHDA and SQIVND (reference sequence). V was clipped by 3 bases and J by 0 bases, with 9 bases between them. There are 14 residues in the CDR3. CDR3 nucleotide sequence: TGTGCCAGTAGTATTGCCCCAGGCTCCTACGAGCAGTACTTC. Encoded protein: CASSIAPGSYEQYF. Drawing the rest from reference TRBV19 and TRBJ2-7, the complete variable domain is DGGITQSPKYLFRKEGQNVTLSCEQNLNHDAMYWYRQDPGQGLRLIYYSQIVNDFQKGDIAEGYSVSREKKESFPLTVTSAQKNPTAFYLCASSIAPGSYEQYFGPGTRLTVT.

The J gene is TRBJ2-1, the V gene TRBV10-3; D is perhaps TRBD2 (6 bases). Trimming removed 6 bases at V and 10 bases at J, with 10 bases between. The CDR3 has 11 amino acids. In germline, CDR1 is ENHRY, CDR2 SYGVKD. CDR3 coding DNA: TGTGCCATCAGAGGGACTGGCGAGCAGTTCTTC. Translation gives CAIRGTGEQFF.

This chain uses TRBV11-3 with TRBJ2-3, with 7 bases lining up with TRBD2. Trimming cost V 5 bases and J 4 bases; bases outside gene matches: 6. Looked up from germline, CDR1 is SGHNT and CDR2 is YENEEA. This CDR3 contains 14 residues. The CDR3 protein is CASSPPTSPDTQYF. For the CDR3, the DNA is TGTGCCAGCAGCCCACCGACTAGCCCAGATACGCAGTATTTT.

This chain links TRBV19 with TRBJ1-1, with 7 nucleotides matching TRBD1. Germline CDR1 is LNHDA and CDR2 is SQIVND (reference sequence). The V and J ends lost 5 bases and 4 bases, in that order; junction bases with no gene match: 4. The CDR3 loop spans 13 amino acids. The CDR3 sequence: CASSRDRATEAFF. CDR3 DNA: TGTGCCAGTAGTCGGGACAGAGCCACTGAAGCTTTCTTT.

In its sample, this clone was seen many times. This chain links TRBV29-1 with TRBJ2-2; TRBD2 is a possible D gene (6 bases). V gave up 6 bases and J gave up 3 bases, with 17 bases separating them. This CDR3 is built from 15 residues. Germline CDR1 reads SQVTM; CDR2 reads ANQGSEA. CDR3 loop: CSVPGGGDYTGELFF. The CDR3 DNA is TGCAGCGTCCCCGGTGGCGGGGACTACACCGGGGAGCTGTTTTTT.

A few counts support this clone. The rearrangement joins TRBV2 to TRBJ1-5; D is unresolved. This CDR3 is built from 13 residues. Trimming took 10 bases from V and 6 from J, leaving 16 bases between them. The germline V gene has CDR1 SNHLY and CDR2 FYNNEI. The CDR3 DNA follows: TGTGCCACTAGCGGTGGGGTCGCTCAGCCCCAGCATTTT. This codes for CATSGGVAQPQHF.

The chain combines TRBV28 with TRBJ2-3; possible D gene TRBD2, 6 bases. From germline, CDR1 is MDHEN and CDR2 SYDVKM. The CDR3 runs 15 residues. V lost 8 bases to trimming and J lost 2 bases, with 17 bases between them. CDR3 region: CASRRVWGDTDTQYF. The DNA for the CDR3 is TGTGCCAGCCGACGAGTTTGGGGGGACACAGATACGCAGTATTTT.

This rearrangement joins TRBV14 to TRBJ2-5, with D possibly being TRBD1 (6 bases). The CDR3 extends over 14 amino acids. V lost 3 bases, J lost 1 base, and 9 bases lay in between. CDR1 is SGHDN and CDR2 is FVKESK in the germline V gene. This CDR3 reads CASSQSDSQETQYF. The CDR3 region has the DNA TGTGCCAGCAGCCAGTCGGACAGCCAAGAGACCCAGTACTTC. Complete variable domain (other parts from reference TRBV14 and TRBJ2-5): EAGVTQFPSHSVIEKGQTVTLRCDPISGHDNLYWYRRVMGKEIKFLLHFVKESKQDESGMPNNRFLAERTGGTYSTLKVQPAELEDSGVYFCASSQSDSQETQYFGPGTRLLVL.

The chain's CDR3 is CASSGTGYEQYF. The CDR3, as DNA: TGTGCCAGCAGTGGCACGGGGTACGAGCAGTACTTC. The genes are TRBV2 and TRBJ2-7, with D tentatively TRBD2 (5 bases). Deletions cut 4 bases from V and 4 bases from J, with 8 bases between. Per germline, CDR1 SNHLY and CDR2 FYNNEI. The CDR3 is 12 residues long.

The V gene is TRBV28, the J gene TRBJ2-7, with TRBD2 identical over 9 bases. CDR3 length: 14 residues. Germline V gives CDR1 MDHEN, CDR2 SYDVKM. V lost 6 bases to trimming and J lost 3 bases; unmatched junction nucleotides: 6. The CDR3 bases are TGTGCCAGCAGCCCGCCAGCGGGAGGCTACGAGCAGTACTTC. Protein product: CASSPPAGGYEQYF.

The chain combines TRBV10-3 with TRBJ2-6, with D unclear. Trimming stripped 0 bases from V and 0 bases from J, with 6 bases between. This CDR3 has 16 residues. CDR1 is ENHRY, CDR2 SYGVKD, per germline. The CDR3 DNA sequence: TGTGCCATCAGTGAGTCGACGGGCTCTGGGGCCAACGTCCTGACTTTC. It translates to CAISESTGSGANVLTF.

The chain combines TRBV2 with TRBJ2-2; D not certain. The CDR3 runs 12 residues. The V and J ends lost 7 bases and 5 bases respectively, with 8 bases between them. The germline gives CDR1 SNHLY, CDR2 FYNNEI. CDR3 region: CASNIDTGELFF. The CDR3 nucleotides are TGTGCCAGCAATATAGATACCGGGGAGCTGTTTTTT.

This clone has only one observation. This sequence joins TRBV30 and TRBJ2-3; D gene uncertain. The ends were cut back, 0 bases at V and 9 bases at J, with 16 bases in the middle. CDR1 and CDR2 (germline): GTSNPN, SVGIG (reference sequence). CDR3 size: 14 residues. CDR3 in amino acids: CAWSVIQRVATQYF. CDR3 in DNA: TGTGCCTGGAGTGTAATTCAGCGCGTCGCCACGCAGTATTTT.

This chain joins TRBV3-1 (or the pseudogene TRBV3-2) and TRBJ2-3; TRBD2 aligns across 8 bases. Germline V gene lookup returns CDR1 LGHDT and CDR2 YNNKEL (reference sequence). The CDR3 extends over 16 amino acids. V dropped 4 bases and J dropped 2; count of bases not matched to a gene: 8. CDR3 coding DNA: TGTGCCAGCAGCCCCGGCGGGGGGCCTCACACAGATACGCAGTATTTT. Residues: CASSPGGGPHTDTQYF.

This sequence joins TRBV30 and TRBJ1-1; weak D call: TRBD1 (5 bases). Germline CDR1 reads GTSNPN; CDR2 reads SVGIG (reference sequence). Trimming cost V 0 bases and J 6 bases, with 14 bases left between them. The CDR3 is 14 residues long. The chain's CDR3 is CAWSVQARGAEAFF. The CDR3 nucleotides read TGTGCCTGGAGTGTACAGGCTCGGGGGGCTGAAGCTTTCTTT.